This is a list of T cell receptor beta chains from one sample in a study of cytomegalovirus exposure and HLA in healthy donors. The table came from immunoSEQ multiplex PCR; TCRdb's copy has only in-frame clones and leaves some out. The sample's table shows under 70,000 clones. Sequences were obtained from PBMCs. These receptors were obtained from a woman aged 18-29 years in good health and CMV-seronegative. Each CDR3 is given with its conserved first and last residue. D genes are given only for firm matches.

v_call: TRBV9; j_call: TRBJ1-1; d_call: NA; cdr3_aa: CASRLSEAFF; cdr3_nt: TGTGCCAGCAGATTATCGGAAGCTTTCTTT
v_call: TRBV7-2; j_call: TRBJ2-3; d_call: NA; cdr3_aa: CASRSTGGPDTQYF; cdr3_nt: TGTGCCAGCAGATCGACGGGGGGCCCAGATACGCAGTATTTT
v_call: TRBV27; j_call: TRBJ1-6; d_call: TRBD1; cdr3_aa: CASSATGKGNSPLHF; cdr3_nt: TGTGCCAGCAGTGCGACAGGGAAGGGTAATTCACCCCTCCACTTT
v_call: TRBV30; j_call: TRBJ2-7; d_call: TRBD2; cdr3_aa: CAWSGLAGAQQYF; cdr3_nt: TGTGCCTGGAGTGGACTAGCGGGAGCGCAGCAGTACTTC
v_call: TRBV5-1; j_call: TRBJ2-5; d_call: NA; cdr3_aa: CASSLVGGGLGTQYF; cdr3_nt: TGCGCCAGCAGCTTGGTCGGCGGAGGGCTGGGGACCCAGTACTTC
v_call: TRBV6-5; j_call: TRBJ1-6; d_call: NA; cdr3_aa: CASSYGANSPLHF; cdr3_nt: TGTGCCAGCAGTTACGGGGCCAATTCACCCCTACACTTT
v_call: TRBV9; j_call: TRBJ1-2; d_call: TRBD1; cdr3_aa: CASSAHRGDYGYTF; cdr3_nt: TGTGCCAGCAGCGCCCACAGGGGAGATTATGGCTACACCTTC
v_call: TRBV5-1; j_call: TRBJ1-6; d_call: NA; cdr3_aa: CASSLGQVSSYNSPLHF; cdr3_nt: TGCGCCAGCAGCTTGGGGCAGGTCAGCTCCTATAATTCACCCCTCCACTTT
v_call: TRBV28; j_call: TRBJ1-2; d_call: NA; cdr3_aa: CASSLGYRENYGYTF; cdr3_nt: TGTGCCAGCAGTTTGGGGTACAGGGAAAACTATGGCTACACCTTC
v_call: TRBV18; j_call: TRBJ1-5; d_call: NA; cdr3_aa: CASSPITGPRGPQHF; cdr3_nt: TGTGCCAGCTCACCTATCACAGGTCCGCGAGGGCCCCAGCATTTT
v_call: TRBV4-1; j_call: TRBJ1-4; d_call: TRBD1; cdr3_aa: CASSPIDRVNEKLFF; cdr3_nt: TGCGCCAGCAGCCCTATAGACAGGGTGAATGAAAAACTGTTTTTT
v_call: TRBV28; j_call: TRBJ1-4; d_call: TRBD1; cdr3_aa: CASRLNGGTASNEKLFF; cdr3_nt: TGTGCCAGCAGGCTCAACGGCGGGACAGCCTCTAATGAAAAACTGTTTTTT
v_call: TRBV7-2; j_call: TRBJ2-1; d_call: TRBD2; cdr3_aa: CASSPRSRTSGYNEQFF; cdr3_nt: TGTGCCAGCAGCCCGAGATCCAGGACTAGCGGCTACAATGAGCAGTTCTTC
v_call: TRBV19; j_call: TRBJ1-5; d_call: NA; cdr3_aa: CASSIRDTNQPQHF; cdr3_nt: TGTGCCAGTAGTATCCGGGACACCAATCAGCCCCAGCATTTT
v_call: TRBV6-5; j_call: TRBJ1-1; d_call: TRBD1; cdr3_aa: CASREIGQGNTEAFF; cdr3_nt: TGTGCCAGCCGCGAAATCGGACAGGGAAACACTGAAGCTTTCTTT
v_call: TRBV7-3; j_call: TRBJ1-1; d_call: TRBD1; cdr3_aa: CASRPDRAAEAFF; cdr3_nt: TGTGCCAGCAGACCGGACAGGGCCGCTGAAGCTTTCTTT
v_call: TRBV5-1; j_call: TRBJ1-1; d_call: TRBD1; cdr3_aa: CASSLPTPGGGETEAFF; cdr3_nt: TGCGCCAGCAGCTTGCCAACGCCAGGGGGCGGTGAGACTGAAGCTTTCTTT
v_call: TRBV4-1; j_call: TRBJ1-4; d_call: TRBD1; cdr3_aa: CASSHSGARDRGRGGANEKLFF; cdr3_nt: TGCGCCAGCAGCCACTCAGGCGCCCGGGACAGGGGGCGAGGTGGGGCTAATGAAAAACTGTTTTTT